This T cell receptor (beta chain) emerged from a study of PD-1 blockade in classical Hodgkin lymphoma. For the study at large: Patients had nivolumab dosed at 3 mg/kg, delivered intravenously every 2 weeks. Findings and caveats of the study: Undefined causes, possibly disease activity or prior therapy, underlie the repertoire differences. Prior to therapy, complete responders displayed diversity much like that of newly diagnosed patients.

Of note for this clone: Its antigen is undetermined.

The method was immunoSEQ multiplex PCR; TCRdb's version includes in-frame clones alone and lacks a portion of them. The repertoire has more than 30,000 clones, over 70% of them found once; the top ten carry 9.8%. The time point here: cycle 4 day 1 (C4D1), after less than 7 weeks of nivolumab. Every patient was affected by relapse after autologous stem cell transplantation, while exposure to brentuximab vedotin was not uniform. This clonotype was obtained from a human donor with classical Hodgkin lymphoma. Here the sequenced sample was peripheral blood mononuclear cells (PBMCs), taken before the fourth cycle of nivolumab.

CDR3 protein: CASSPPVTGHEQYF. For the CDR3, the DNA is TGTGCCAGCTCACCACCGGTTACAGGTCATGAGCAGTACTTC. This chain uses TRBV18 with TRBJ2-7, with D perhaps matching TRBD1 (5 bases). The V end lost 0 bases, the J end lost 7 bases, and 13 bases lay between the germline ends. The germline CDR1 and CDR2 sequences are KGHSH and LQKENI. The CDR3 is 14 residues long.